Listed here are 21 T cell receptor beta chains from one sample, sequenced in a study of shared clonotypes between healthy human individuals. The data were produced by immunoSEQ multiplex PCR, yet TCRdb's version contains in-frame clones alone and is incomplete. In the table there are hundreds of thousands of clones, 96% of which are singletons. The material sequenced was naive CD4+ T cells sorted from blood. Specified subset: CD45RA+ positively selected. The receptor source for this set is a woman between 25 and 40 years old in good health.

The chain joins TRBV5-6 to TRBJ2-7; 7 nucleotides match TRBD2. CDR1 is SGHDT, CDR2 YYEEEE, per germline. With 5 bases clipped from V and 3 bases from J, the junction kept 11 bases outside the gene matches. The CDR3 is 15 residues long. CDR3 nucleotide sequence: TGTGCCAGCAGGCGATACCGGGACTACAACTACGAGCAGTACTTC. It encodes CASRRYRDYNYEQYF.

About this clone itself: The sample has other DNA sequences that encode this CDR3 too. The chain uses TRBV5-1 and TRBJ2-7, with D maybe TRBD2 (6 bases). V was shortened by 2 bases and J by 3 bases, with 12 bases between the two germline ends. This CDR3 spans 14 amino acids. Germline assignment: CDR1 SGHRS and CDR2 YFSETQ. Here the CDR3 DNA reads TGCGCCAGCAGCTTCGCGGGGACTGACTACGAGCAGTACTTC. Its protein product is CASSFAGTDYEQYF.

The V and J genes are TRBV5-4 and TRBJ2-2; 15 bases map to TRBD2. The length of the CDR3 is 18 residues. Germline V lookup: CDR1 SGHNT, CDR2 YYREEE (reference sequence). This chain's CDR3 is CAIGRPGLAGGGTGELFF. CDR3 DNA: TGTGCGATCGGGAGACCGGGACTAGCGGGAGGAGGAACCGGGGAGCTGTTTTTT.

CDR3 amino acids: CASSSSTSSANTGELFF. As DNA, the CDR3 is TGTGCCAGCAGCTCCTCTACTAGCAGCGCGAACACCGGGGAGCTGTTTTTT. V usage is TRBV7-7 and J usage is TRBJ2-2; possibly TRBD2 for D (6 bases). Germline V CDR1 and CDR2: SSHAT, FNYEAQ (reference sequence). Trimming cost V 4 bases and J 0 bases, with 15 bases left between them. This CDR3 has 17 residues.

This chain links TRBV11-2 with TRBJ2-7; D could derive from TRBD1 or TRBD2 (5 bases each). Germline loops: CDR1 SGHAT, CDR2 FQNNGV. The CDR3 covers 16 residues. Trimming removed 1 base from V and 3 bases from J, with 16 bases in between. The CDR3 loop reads CASSLAGTVPSYEQYF. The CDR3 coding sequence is TGTGCCAGCAGCTTAGCCGGGACCGTTCCTAGCTACGAGCAGTACTTC.

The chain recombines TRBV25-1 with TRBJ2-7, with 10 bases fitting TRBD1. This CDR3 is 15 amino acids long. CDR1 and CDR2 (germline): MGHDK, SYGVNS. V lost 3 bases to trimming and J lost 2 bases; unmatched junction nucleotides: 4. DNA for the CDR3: TGTGCCAGCAGTGATCCCGGGACAGGGGCCTACGAGCAGTACTTC. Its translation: CASSDPGTGAYEQYF.

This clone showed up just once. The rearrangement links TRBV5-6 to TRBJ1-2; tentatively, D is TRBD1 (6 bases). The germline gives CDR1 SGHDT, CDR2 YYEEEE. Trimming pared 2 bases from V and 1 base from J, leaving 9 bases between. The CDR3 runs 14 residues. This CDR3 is CASSFQGINYGYTF. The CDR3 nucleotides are TGTGCCAGCAGCTTCCAGGGGATTAACTATGGCTACACCTTC.

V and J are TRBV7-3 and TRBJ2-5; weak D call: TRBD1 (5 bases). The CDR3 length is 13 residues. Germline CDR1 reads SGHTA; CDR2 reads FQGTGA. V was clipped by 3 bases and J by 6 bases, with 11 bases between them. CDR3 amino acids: CASSFHRPQTQYF. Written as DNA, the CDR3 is TGTGCCAGCAGCTTTCACAGGCCACAGACCCAGTACTTC.

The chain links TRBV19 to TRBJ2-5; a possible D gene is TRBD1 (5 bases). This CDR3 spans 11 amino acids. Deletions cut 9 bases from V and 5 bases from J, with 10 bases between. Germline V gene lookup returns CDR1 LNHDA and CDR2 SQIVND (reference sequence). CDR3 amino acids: CASRKGETQYF. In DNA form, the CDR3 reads TGTGCCAGCCGGAAGGGGGAGACCCAGTACTTC.

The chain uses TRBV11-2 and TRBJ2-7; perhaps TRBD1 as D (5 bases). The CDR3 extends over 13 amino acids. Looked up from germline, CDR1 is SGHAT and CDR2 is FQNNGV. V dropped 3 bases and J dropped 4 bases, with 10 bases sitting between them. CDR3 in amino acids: CASSFNTGYEQYF. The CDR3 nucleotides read TGTGCCAGCAGCTTTAATACAGGTTACGAGCAGTACTTC.

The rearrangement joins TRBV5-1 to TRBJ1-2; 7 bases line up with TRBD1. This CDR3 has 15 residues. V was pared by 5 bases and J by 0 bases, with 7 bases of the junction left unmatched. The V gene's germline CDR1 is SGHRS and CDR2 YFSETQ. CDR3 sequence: CASSPGQTPNYGYTF. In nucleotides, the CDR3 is TGCGCCAGCAGTCCGGGACAGACACCTAACTATGGCTACACCTTC.

In nucleotides, the CDR3 is TGTGCCAGCAGTGATCGGGGGTTGCGCAATCAGCCCCAGCATTTT. Protein: CASSDRGLRNQPQHF. This chain joins TRBV2 and TRBJ1-5, with D possibly being TRBD1 (5 bases). The germline CDR1 and CDR2 sequences are SNHLY and FYNNEI. With 3 bases removed from V and 2 bases from J, the gap between germline ends came to 11 bases. The CDR3 spans 15 residues.

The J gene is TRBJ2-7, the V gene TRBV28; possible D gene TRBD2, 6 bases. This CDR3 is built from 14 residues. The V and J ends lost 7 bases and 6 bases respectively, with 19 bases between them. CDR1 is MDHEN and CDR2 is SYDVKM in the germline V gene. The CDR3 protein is CASIPTGTRAEQYF. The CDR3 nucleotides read TGTGCCAGCATTCCTACCGGGACTCGAGCCGAGCAGTACTTC.

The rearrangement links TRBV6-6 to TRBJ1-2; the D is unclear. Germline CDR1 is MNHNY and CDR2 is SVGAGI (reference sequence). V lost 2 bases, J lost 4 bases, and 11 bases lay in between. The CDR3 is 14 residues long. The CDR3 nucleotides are TGTGCCAGCAGTTACGCCAGGACTAGCTATGGCTACACCTTC. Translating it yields CASSYARTSYGYTF.

CDR3 in amino acids: CASSLMGLAHLGELFF. The CDR3 DNA follows: TGTGCCAGCAGTTTGATGGGACTAGCCCATCTTGGGGAGCTGTTTTTT. The chain uses TRBV28 and TRBJ2-2; 9 bases agree with TRBD2. After removal of 3 bases from V and 8 bases from J, the junction contained 10 bases not matched to a gene. From germline, CDR1 is MDHEN and CDR2 SYDVKM. The CDR3 totals 16 residues.

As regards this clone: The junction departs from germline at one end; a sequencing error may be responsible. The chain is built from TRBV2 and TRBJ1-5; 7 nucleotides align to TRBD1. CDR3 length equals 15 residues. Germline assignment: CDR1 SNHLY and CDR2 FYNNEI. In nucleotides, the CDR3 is TGTGCCAGCATTGAAGATAGACAGGGAAATCAGCCCCAGCATTTT. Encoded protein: CASIEDRQGNQPQHF.

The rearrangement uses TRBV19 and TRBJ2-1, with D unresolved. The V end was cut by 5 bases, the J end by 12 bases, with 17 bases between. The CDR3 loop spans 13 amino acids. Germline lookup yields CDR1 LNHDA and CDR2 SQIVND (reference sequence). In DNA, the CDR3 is TGTGCCAGTAGTCCCCATATAGACGGAGTGCAGTTCTTC. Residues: CASSPHIDGVQFF. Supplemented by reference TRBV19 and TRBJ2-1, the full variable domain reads DGGITQSPKYLFRKEGQNVTLSCEQNLNHDAMYWYRQDPGQGLRLIYYSQIVNDFQKGDIAEGYSVSREKKESFPLTVTSAQKNPTAFYLCASSPHIDGVQFFGPGTRLTVL.

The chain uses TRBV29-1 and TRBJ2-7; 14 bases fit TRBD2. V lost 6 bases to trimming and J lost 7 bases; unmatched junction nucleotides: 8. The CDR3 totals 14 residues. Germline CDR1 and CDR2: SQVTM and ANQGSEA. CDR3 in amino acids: CSVGGTSGSGEQYF. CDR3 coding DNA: TGCAGCGTGGGCGGGACTAGCGGGAGTGGGGAGCAGTACTTC.

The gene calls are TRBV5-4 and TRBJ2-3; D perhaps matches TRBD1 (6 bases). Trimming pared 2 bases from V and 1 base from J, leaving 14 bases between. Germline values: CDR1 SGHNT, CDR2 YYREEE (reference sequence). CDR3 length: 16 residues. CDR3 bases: TGTGCCAGCAGCTTTAACAGGGTTGGAGGCACAGATACGCAGTATTTT. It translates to CASSFNRVGGTDTQYF.

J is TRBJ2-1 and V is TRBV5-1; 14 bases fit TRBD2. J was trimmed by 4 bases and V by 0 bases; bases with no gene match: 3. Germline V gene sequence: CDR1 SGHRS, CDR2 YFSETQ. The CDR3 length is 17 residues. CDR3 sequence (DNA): TGCGCCAGCAGCTTGGAGAGGACTAGCGGGGGGTACAATGAGCAGTTCTTC. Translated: CASSLERTSGGYNEQFF.

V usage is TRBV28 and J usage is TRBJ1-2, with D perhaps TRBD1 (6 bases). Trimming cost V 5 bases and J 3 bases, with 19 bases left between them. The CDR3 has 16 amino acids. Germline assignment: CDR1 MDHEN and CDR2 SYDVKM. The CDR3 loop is CASSLGQRLRDYGYTF. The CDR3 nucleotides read TGTGCCAGCAGTCTCGGACAGCGCCTGCGTGACTATGGCTACACCTTC.